A selection of T cell receptor beta chains follows, all from one sample in a study of blood T cell repertoires in COVID-19. Profiling relied on immunoSEQ multiplex PCR, and the TCRdb table lists in-frame clones only, not all of them. The table has 50,000 to 70,000 clones, about 91% seen once. Sequencing was done on a sample of peripheral blood. These receptors were collected from a man aged 60-69 years with acute or convalescent COVID-19. Both conserved end residues are part of each CDR3. A D gene is named only where the DNA matches it firmly. For some rows the clone size is stated as once, few or many, or as a class when expanded; others skip it.

abundance,v_gene,j_gene,d_gene,CDR3nt,CDR3aa
once,TRBV11-2,TRBJ2-1,-,TGTGCCAGCAGCTTCCTAAATGAGCAGTTCTTC,CASSFLNEQFF
-,TRBV15,TRBJ1-5,-,TGTGCCACCAGCAAAGACAGACAAAGCAATCAGCCCCAGCATTTT,CATSKDRQSNQPQHF
-,TRBV19,TRBJ1-1,-,TGTGCCAGCACCGGAGGGGTTTATAGGACTGAAGCTTTCTTT,CASTGGVYRTEAFF
once,TRBV11-2,TRBJ1-2,-,TGTGCCAGCAGCTCCCTCGGTGGTGGCTACACCTTC,CASSSLGGGYTF
once,TRBV11-2,TRBJ2-7,-,TGTGCCAGCAGCCTCGTAGGGGTAAACTACGAGCAGTACTTC,CASSLVGVNYEQYF
-,TRBV13,TRBJ1-4,-,TGTGCCAGCAGCTTAGAGGCCAGGGTGGGCAAACTGTTTTTT,CASSLEARVGKLFF
-,TRBV5-4,TRBJ2-1,-,TGTGCCAGCAGCTTGGCGGCCGGGAATGAGCAGTTCTTC,CASSLAAGNEQFF
-,TRBV12-3/TRBV12-4,TRBJ1-2,-,TGTGCCAGCAGTTTCTCCGCGAACGGGGTGTTTTTC,CASSFSANGVFF
-,TRBV7-6,TRBJ2-7,TRBD2,TGTGCCAGCAGCTCTCGACTAGCGGGAGTGACTCTTGGCGAGCAGTACTTC,CASSSRLAGVTLGEQYF
-,TRBV2,TRBJ2-1,TRBD2,TGTGCCAGCAGTGTTGCACTAGCGGACCCTGAGCAGTTCTTC,CASSVALADPEQFF
-,TRBV12-3/TRBV12-4,TRBJ1-2,-,TGTGCCAGCAGTTTTGGGGGGGGCCTAGGCTACACCTTC,CASSFGGGLGYTF